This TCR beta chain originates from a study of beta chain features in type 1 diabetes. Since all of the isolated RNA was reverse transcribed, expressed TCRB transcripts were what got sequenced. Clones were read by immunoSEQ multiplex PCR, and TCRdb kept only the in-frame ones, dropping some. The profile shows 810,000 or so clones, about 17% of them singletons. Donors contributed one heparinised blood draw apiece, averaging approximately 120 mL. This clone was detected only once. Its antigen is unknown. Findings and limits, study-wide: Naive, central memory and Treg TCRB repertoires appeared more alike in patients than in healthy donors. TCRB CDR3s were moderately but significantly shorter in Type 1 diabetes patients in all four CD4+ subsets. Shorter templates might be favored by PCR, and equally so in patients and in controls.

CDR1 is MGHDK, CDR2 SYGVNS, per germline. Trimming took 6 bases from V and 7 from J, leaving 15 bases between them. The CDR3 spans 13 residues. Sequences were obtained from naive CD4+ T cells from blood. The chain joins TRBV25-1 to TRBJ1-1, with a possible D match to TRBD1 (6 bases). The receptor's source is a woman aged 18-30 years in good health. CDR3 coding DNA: TGTGCCAGCAGGGGGGGGGCTATCAGTGAAGCTTTCTTT. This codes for CASRGGAISEAFF.